This T cell receptor beta chain was documented in a study of T cell changes during pregnancy in multiple sclerosis. The CDR3 totals 16 residues. Losses at the gene ends were 8 bases for V and 2 bases for J; bases not matched to a gene: 10. Germline V gene sequence: CDR1 SNHLY, CDR2 FYNNEI. The assay was immunoSEQ multiplex PCR, and TCRdb's table has in-frame clones only and misses some. Found here are approximately 70,000 clones, roughly nine tenths of them singletons; the top ten hold roughly 0.9%. This clone was counted a single time. The TCR was taken from a female donor in good health, enrolled as a control in a pregnancy study. Here the sequenced sample was peripheral blood, taken in the first trimester of pregnancy. This chain connects TRBV2 to TRBJ2-2; TRBD2 matches at 8 bases. CDR3 coding DNA: TGTGCCAGCCCCCCCAGCGGGGGCCTTAACACCGGGGAGCTGTTTTTT. Its translation: CASPPSGGLNTGELFF.